These 14 T cell receptor beta chains originate from one sample sequenced in a study of T-cell reconstitution after alpha-beta-depleted transplantation in children. During its preparation, the TCRbeta library received unique molecular identifiers. TCRdb processed the PCR reads anew with MiXCR; each CDR3 protein has one entry. Of a few hundred thousand distinct CDR3 sequences listed, approximately 20% are singletons. This specimen consisted of PBMCs from the stem cell graft donor, obtained from the stem cell graft. Source of these receptors: a human donor who donated a stem cell graft to a child with acute lymphoblastic leukemia.

The chain has TRBV4-1 and TRBJ2-7; TRBD2 matches 10 bases. This CDR3 has 16 residues. The V and J ends lost 3 bases and 0 bases, in that order; junction bases with no gene match: 5. The germline V gene encodes CDR1 MGHRA and CDR2 YSYEKL. The CDR3 nucleotides read TGCGCCAGCAGCCACGCTTCTAGCGGGAGCTCCTACGAGCAGTACTTC. It encodes CASSHASSGSSYEQYF.

The chain has TRBV12-3 or TRBV12-4 and TRBJ2-5; no definite D call. Deletions cut 7 bases from V and 5 bases from J, with 11 bases between. The CDR3 has 12 amino acids. The CDR3 sequence: CASTASPETQYF. The DNA of the CDR3 is TGTGCCAGCACCGCTTCACCTGAGACCCAGTACTTC.

This chain uses TRBV20-1 with TRBJ2-1; 7 bases are shared with TRBD2. This CDR3 has 16 amino acids. Trimming removed 3 bases from V and 7 bases from J; junction bases left unmatched: 15. The germline V gene encodes CDR1 DFQATT and CDR2 SNEGSKA (reference sequence). CDR3 coding DNA: TGCAGTGCTAGGAGCCCCCACGGCGGGAGTACGAATGAGCAGTTCTTC. Translated: CSARSPHGGSTNEQFF.

This chain links TRBV29-1 with TRBJ1-1; no clear D. The CDR3 extends over 13 amino acids. Trimming removed 0 bases at V and 13 bases at J, with 18 bases between. The germline V gene encodes CDR1 SQVTM and CDR2 ANQGSEA. In nucleotides, the CDR3 is TGCAGCGTTGAAGAATGGGGTGCACCCTCGGATTTCTTT. This sequence encodes CSVEEWGAPSDFF. Together with reference TRBV29-1 and TRBJ1-1, the CDR3 gives the full variable domain: SAVISQKPSRDICQRGTSLTIQCQVDSQVTMMFWYRQQPGQSLTLIATANQGSEATYESGFVIDKFPISRPNLTFSTLTVSNMSPEDSSIYLCSVEEWGAPSDFFGQGTRLTVV.

The chain recombines TRBV5-1 with TRBJ2-2, with D tentatively TRBD2 (6 bases). The CDR3 sequence is 14 residues long. CDR1 SGHRS and CDR2 YFSETQ come from the germline V gene. CDR3 in amino acids: CATGSLPGTGELFF. Written as DNA, the CDR3 is TGCGCTACCGGGAGCCTTCCTGGCACCGGGGAGCTGTTTTTT.

The chain joins TRBV5-1 to TRBJ2-3, with a weak D call TRBD2 (6 bases). This CDR3 contains 15 residues. Trimming took 0 bases from V and 4 from J, leaving 12 bases between them. CDR1 and CDR2 (germline): SGHRS, YFSETQ. CDR3 region: CASSLGLVEADTQYF. In DNA, the CDR3 is TGCGCCAGCAGCTTGGGACTAGTAGAAGCAGATACGCAGTATTTT.

The V and J genes are TRBV2 and TRBJ2-1, with D unresolved. The V end was cut by 4 bases, the J end by 0 bases, with 16 bases between. The germline V gene encodes CDR1 SNHLY and CDR2 FYNNEI. CDR3 size: 17 residues. This CDR3 reads CASSGDASQSSYNEQFF. For the CDR3, the DNA is TGTGCCAGCAGTGGTGACGCAAGCCAGAGCTCCTACAATGAGCAGTTCTTC.

The chain couples TRBV15 to TRBJ2-5, with 15 bases lining up with TRBD2. The V gene end was trimmed by 0 bases and the J gene end by 5 bases; junction bases not matched to a gene: 4. The CDR3 covers 17 residues. From germline, CDR1 is LNHNV and CDR2 YYDKDF (reference sequence). CDR3 coding DNA: TGTGCCACCAGCAGAGATGGCGGGACTAGCGGGGGGGAGACCCAGTACTTC. Translation: CATSRDGGTSGGETQYF. The full variable domain, in which reference TRBV15 and TRBJ2-5 provide the parts outside the CDR3, is DAMVIQNPRYQVTQFGKPVTLSCSQTLNHNVMYWYQQKSSQAPKLLFHYYDKDFNNEADTPDNFQSRRPNTSFCFLDIRSPGLGDTAMYLCATSRDGGTSGGETQYFGPGTRLLVL.

The chain uses TRBV5-6 and TRBJ1-1, with D hard to call. Germline CDR1 reads SGHDT; CDR2 reads YYEEEE. V gave up 0 bases and J gave up 8 bases, with 14 bases separating them. CDR3 size: 14 residues. The CDR3: CASSLDFERKEAFF. CDR3 sequence (DNA): TGTGCCAGCAGCTTGGATTTTGAAAGAAAAGAAGCTTTCTTT.

The chain is built from TRBV12-3 or TRBV12-4 and TRBJ1-2, with 8 bases matching TRBD1. The CDR3 runs 16 residues. V lost 6 bases to trimming and J lost 2 bases; unmatched junction nucleotides: 11. The CDR3 spells CASSRRVGQGNYGYTF. The CDR3 coding sequence is TGTGCCAGCAGCCGTCGAGTTGGACAGGGAAACTATGGCTACACCTTC.

This clonotype appeared many times. The chain joins TRBV7-8 to TRBJ2-4; D is unclear. V was clipped by 4 bases and J by 0 bases, with 7 bases between them. Germline CDR1 and CDR2: SGHVS and FQNEAQ. The CDR3 consists of 14 residues. CDR3 loop: CASSSTVAKNIQYF. As DNA, the CDR3 is TGTGCCAGCAGCTCCACGGTAGCCAAAAACATTCAGTACTTC.

This sequence joins TRBV10-3 and TRBJ2-5; unclear D gene. V lost 7 bases to trimming and J lost 1 base, with 10 bases between them. The length of the CDR3 is 13 residues. Per germline, CDR1 ENHRY and CDR2 SYGVKD. CDR3 loop: CAIIPWFQETQYF. The CDR3 DNA is TGTGCCATCATCCCCTGGTTCCAAGAGACCCAGTACTTC.

There are a few counts of this clonotype. The CDR3 DNA sequence: TGCAGTGCATTCGGCCCCCTAAGCAATCAGCCCCAGCATTTT. It specifies CSAFGPLSNQPQHF. The chain joins TRBV20-1 to TRBJ1-5; D not resolved. The length of the CDR3 is 14 residues. V lost 6 bases to trimming and J lost 1 base, with 13 bases between them. Germline assignment: CDR1 DFQATT and CDR2 SNEGSKA (reference sequence).

The J gene is TRBJ1-5, the V gene TRBV6-1; no clear D gene. The CDR3 covers 13 residues. Looked up from germline, CDR1 is MNHNS and CDR2 is SASEGT. V gave up 8 bases and J gave up 4 bases, with 12 bases separating them. In nucleotides, the CDR3 is TGTGCCAGCGGGCTTGCCGGTAATCAGCCCCAGCATTTT. It yields the protein CASGLAGNQPQHF.